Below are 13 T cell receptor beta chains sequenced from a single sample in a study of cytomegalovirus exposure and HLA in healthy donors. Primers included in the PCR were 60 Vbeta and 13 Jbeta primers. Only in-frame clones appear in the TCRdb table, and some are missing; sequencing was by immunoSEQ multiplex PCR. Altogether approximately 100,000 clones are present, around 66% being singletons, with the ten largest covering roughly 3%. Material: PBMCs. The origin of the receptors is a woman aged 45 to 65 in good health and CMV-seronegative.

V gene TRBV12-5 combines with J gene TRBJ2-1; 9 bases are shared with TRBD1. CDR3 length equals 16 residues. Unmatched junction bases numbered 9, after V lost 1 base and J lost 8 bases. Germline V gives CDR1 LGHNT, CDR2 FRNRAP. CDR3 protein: CASGLEGDRVRDEQFF. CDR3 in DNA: TGTGCTAGTGGTTTGGAAGGGGACAGGGTCCGGGATGAGCAGTTCTTC.

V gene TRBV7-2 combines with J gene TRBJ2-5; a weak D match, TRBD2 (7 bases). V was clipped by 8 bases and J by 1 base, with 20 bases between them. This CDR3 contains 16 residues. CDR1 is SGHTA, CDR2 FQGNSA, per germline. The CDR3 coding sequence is TGTGCCAGCTCCCTAGTGGGGAGGGGGGGCCAAGAGACCCAGTACTTC. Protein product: CASSLVGRGGQETQYF.

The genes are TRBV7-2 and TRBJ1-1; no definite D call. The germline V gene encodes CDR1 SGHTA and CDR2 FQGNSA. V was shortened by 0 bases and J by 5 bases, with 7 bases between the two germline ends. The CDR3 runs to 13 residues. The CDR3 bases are TGTGCCAGCAGCTTAGCGATCCGGACTGAAGCTTTCTTT. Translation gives CASSLAIRTEAFF. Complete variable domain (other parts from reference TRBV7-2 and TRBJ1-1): GAGVSQSPSNKVTEKGKDVELRCDPISGHTALYWYRQSLGQGLEFLIYFQGNSAPDKSGLPSDRFSAERTGGSVSTLTIQRTQQEDSAVYLCASSLAIRTEAFFGQGTRLTVV.

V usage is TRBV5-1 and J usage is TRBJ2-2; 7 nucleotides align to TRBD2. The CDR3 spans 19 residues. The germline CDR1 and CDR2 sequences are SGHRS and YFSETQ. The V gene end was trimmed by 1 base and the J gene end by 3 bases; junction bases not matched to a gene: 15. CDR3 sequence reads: CASSLWGVSGISYTGELFF. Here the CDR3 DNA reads TGCGCCAGCAGCTTGTGGGGGGTGAGCGGGATCTCGTACACCGGGGAGCTGTTTTTT. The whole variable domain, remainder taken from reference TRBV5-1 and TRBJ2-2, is KAGVTQTPRYLIKTRGQQVTLSCSPISGHRSVSWYQQTPGQGLQFLFEYFSETQRNKGNFPGRFSGRQFSNSRSEMNVSTLELGDSALYLCASSLWGVSGISYTGELFFGEGSRLTVL.

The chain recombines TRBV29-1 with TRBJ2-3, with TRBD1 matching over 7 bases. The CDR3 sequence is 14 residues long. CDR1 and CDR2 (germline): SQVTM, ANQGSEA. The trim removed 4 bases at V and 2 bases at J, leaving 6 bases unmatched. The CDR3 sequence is CSVGVDRPTDTQYF. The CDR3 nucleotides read TGCAGCGTTGGGGTGGACAGGCCCACAGATACGCAGTATTTT.

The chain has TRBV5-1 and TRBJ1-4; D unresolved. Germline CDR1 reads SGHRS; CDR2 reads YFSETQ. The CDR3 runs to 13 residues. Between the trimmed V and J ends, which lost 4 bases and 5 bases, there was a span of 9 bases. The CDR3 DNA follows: TGCGCCAGCAGCGGCGGGATAAATGAAAAACTGTTTTTT. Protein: CASSGGINEKLFF.

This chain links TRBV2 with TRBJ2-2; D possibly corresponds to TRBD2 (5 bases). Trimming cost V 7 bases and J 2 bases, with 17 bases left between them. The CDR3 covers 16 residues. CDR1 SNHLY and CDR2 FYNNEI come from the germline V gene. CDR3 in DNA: TGTGCCAGCAATCCTCGGGGTACAGCTAACACCGGGGAGCTGTTTTTT. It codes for CASNPRGTANTGELFF.

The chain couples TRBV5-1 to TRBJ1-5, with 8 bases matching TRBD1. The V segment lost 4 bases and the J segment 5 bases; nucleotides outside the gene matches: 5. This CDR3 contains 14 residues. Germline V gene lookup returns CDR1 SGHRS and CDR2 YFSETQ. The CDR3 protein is CASSTGQGDQPQHF. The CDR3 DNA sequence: TGCGCCAGCAGCACCGGACAGGGCGATCAGCCCCAGCATTTT.

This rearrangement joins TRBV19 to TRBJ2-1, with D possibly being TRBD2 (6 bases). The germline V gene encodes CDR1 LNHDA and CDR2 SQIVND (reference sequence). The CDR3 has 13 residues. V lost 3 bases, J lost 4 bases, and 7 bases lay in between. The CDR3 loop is CASSMGLYNEQFF. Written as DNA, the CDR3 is TGTGCCAGTAGTATGGGACTTTACAATGAGCAGTTCTTC.

The CDR3 spells CASSSYPVRANYGYTF. As DNA, the CDR3 is TGTGCCAGCAGCTCATATCCCGTGAGAGCTAACTATGGCTACACCTTC. This chain joins TRBV7-2 and TRBJ1-2; no definite D call. The V gene's germline CDR1 is SGHTA and CDR2 FQGNSA. V shed 4 bases and J shed 0 bases, with 15 bases lying between them. The length of the CDR3 is 16 residues. Full variable domain (rest looked up from reference TRBV7-2 and TRBJ1-2): GAGVSQSPSNKVTEKGKDVELRCDPISGHTALYWYRQSLGQGLEFLIYFQGNSAPDKSGLPSDRFSAERTGGSVSTLTIQRTQQEDSAVYLCASSSYPVRANYGYTFGSGTRLTVV.

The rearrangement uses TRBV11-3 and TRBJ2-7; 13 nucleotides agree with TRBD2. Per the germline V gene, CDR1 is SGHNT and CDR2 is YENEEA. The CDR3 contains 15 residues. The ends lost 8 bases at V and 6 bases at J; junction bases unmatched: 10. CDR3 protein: CASGGLAGLEGEQYF. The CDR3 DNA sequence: TGTGCCAGCGGGGGACTAGCGGGACTTGAGGGCGAGCAGTACTTC. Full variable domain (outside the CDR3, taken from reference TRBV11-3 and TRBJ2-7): EAGVVQSPRYKIIEKKQPVAFWCNPISGHNTLYWYLQNLGQGPELLIRYENEEAVDDSQLPKDRFSAERLKGVDSTLKIQPAELGDSAVYLCASGGLAGLEGEQYFGPGTRLTVT.

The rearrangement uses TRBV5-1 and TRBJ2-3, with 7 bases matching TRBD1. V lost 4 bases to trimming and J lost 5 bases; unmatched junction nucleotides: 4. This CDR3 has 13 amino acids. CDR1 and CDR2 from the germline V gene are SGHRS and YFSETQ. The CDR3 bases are TGCGCCAGCAGCCCCCGACAGGGAGATACGCAGTATTTT. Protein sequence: CASSPRQGDTQYF.

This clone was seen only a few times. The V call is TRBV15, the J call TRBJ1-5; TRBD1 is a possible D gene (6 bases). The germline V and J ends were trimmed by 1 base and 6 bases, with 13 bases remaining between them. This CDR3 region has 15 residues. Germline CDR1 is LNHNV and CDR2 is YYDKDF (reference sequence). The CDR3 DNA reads TGTGCCACCAGCAGAGGAAGACAGGTTTTTCAGCCCCAGCATTTT. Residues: CATSRGRQVFQPQHF.